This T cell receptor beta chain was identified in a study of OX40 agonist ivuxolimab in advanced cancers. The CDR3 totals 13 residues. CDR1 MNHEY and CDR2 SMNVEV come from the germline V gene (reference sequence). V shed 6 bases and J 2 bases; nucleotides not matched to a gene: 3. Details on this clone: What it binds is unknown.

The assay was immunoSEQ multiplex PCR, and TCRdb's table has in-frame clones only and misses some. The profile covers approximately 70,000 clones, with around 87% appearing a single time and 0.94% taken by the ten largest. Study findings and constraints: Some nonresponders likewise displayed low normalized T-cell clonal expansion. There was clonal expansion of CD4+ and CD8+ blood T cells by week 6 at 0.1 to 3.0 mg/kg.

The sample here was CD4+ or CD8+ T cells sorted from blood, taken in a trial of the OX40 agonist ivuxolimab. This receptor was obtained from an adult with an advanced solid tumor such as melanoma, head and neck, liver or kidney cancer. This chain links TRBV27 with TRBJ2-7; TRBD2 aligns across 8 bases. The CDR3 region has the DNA TGTGCCAGCAGCCGGGGGGGGCCCTACGAGCAGTACTTC. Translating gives CASSRGGPYEQYF.